One and the same sample provided the 25 T cell receptor beta chains below, sequenced in a study of T-cell reconstitution after alpha-beta-depleted transplantation in children. The TCRbeta library incorporated unique molecular identifiers. TCRdb used MiXCR to reprocess the PCR reads, holding one entry per CDR3 protein. In the table there are hundreds of thousands of distinct CDR3 sequences, over 10% of which are singletons. The starting material was PBMCs, mostly from graft donor cells, obtained 360 days after TCRalphabeta/CD19-depleted stem cell transplant. These receptors all come from a male patient under 18 who had a stem cell transplant for acute myeloid leukemia, so the T cells may come from the graft donor.

This clonotype was found many times. This rearrangement joins TRBV5-1 to TRBJ2-3, with D maybe TRBD2 (6 bases). Trimming stripped 4 bases from V and 4 bases from J, with 13 bases between. The CDR3 contains 14 residues. Germline V lookup: CDR1 SGHRS, CDR2 YFSETQ. The CDR3 loop is CASSRLEVADTQYF. The CDR3 bases are TGCGCCAGCAGCCGACTAGAGGTCGCAGATACGCAGTATTTT.

This clonotype has just a few counts. The CDR3 coding sequence is TGCAGTGCCTCCCAAGGCGGACCTAGCACAGATACGCAGTATTTT. Protein product: CSASQGGPSTDTQYF. V gene TRBV20-1 combines with J gene TRBJ2-3; D remains ambiguous. Germline CDR1 is DFQATT and CDR2 is SNEGSKA (reference sequence). CDR3 length: 15 amino acids. The V end was cut by 6 bases, the J end by 0 bases, with 16 bases between.

This clonotype occurred many times. The chain couples TRBV5-8 to TRBJ2-7, with 10 bases lining up with TRBD1. The ends lost 7 bases at V and 3 bases at J; junction bases unmatched: 7. CDR3 size: 14 residues. The germline gives CDR1 SGHTS, CDR2 YDEGEE. The CDR3 loop is CASARGQGIYEQYF. DNA of the CDR3: TGTGCCAGCGCTCGGGGACAGGGGATCTACGAGCAGTACTTC.

This chain connects TRBV27 to TRBJ2-4, with D perhaps matching TRBD2 (5 bases). Germline CDR1 reads MNHEY; CDR2 reads SMNVEV (reference sequence). The ends were cut back, 1 base at V and 6 bases at J, with 10 bases in the middle. This CDR3 is built from 14 residues. The CDR3 is CASSLLWERNIQYF. The CDR3 DNA reads TGTGCCAGCAGTTTATTATGGGAGCGAAACATTCAGTACTTC.

This clonotype has ten or more counts. The chain employs TRBV6-5 and TRBJ2-3; D perhaps matches TRBD1 (6 bases). The CDR3 consists of 14 residues. Germline V gives CDR1 MNHEY, CDR2 SVGAGI. V shed 4 bases and J shed 0 bases, with 8 bases lying between them. CDR3 bases: TGTGCCAGCAGTTCCAGGGGAAGCACAGATACGCAGTATTTT. It yields the protein CASSSRGSTDTQYF.

The chain combines TRBV4-3 with TRBJ2-2; TRBD1 aligns across 8 bases. The CDR3 is made up of 16 amino acids. Trimming removed 3 bases from V and 4 bases from J; junction bases left unmatched: 7. Looked up from germline, CDR1 is LGHNA and CDR2 is YSLEER. This CDR3 is CASSQRTGRSTGELFF. DNA of the CDR3: TGCGCCAGCAGCCAGAGGACAGGGAGGAGCACCGGGGAGCTGTTTTTT.

The chain's CDR3 is CASSRGLAGASTGELFF. As DNA, the CDR3 is TGTGCCAGCAGTCGAGGTTTAGCGGGAGCGAGCACCGGGGAGCTGTTTTTT. The V and J genes are TRBV6-2 or TRBV6-3 and TRBJ2-2; 9 bases line up with TRBD2. Looked up from germline, CDR1 is MNHEY and CDR2 is SVGEGT. V shed 5 bases, J shed 4 bases, and the junction held 11 bases outside the gene matches. CDR3 length: 17 residues.

The V call is TRBV5-1, the J call TRBJ2-3; 8 bases align to TRBD2. Germline loops: CDR1 SGHRS, CDR2 YFSETQ. With V trimmed by 7 bases and J by 0 bases, 10 bases remained unmatched. This CDR3 is built from 16 residues. CDR3 DNA: TGCGCCAGCGCCCAGCGGGAGTTCCCTAGCACAGATACGCAGTATTTT. Translation gives CASAQREFPSTDTQYF.

V is TRBV14 and J is TRBJ1-3; D remains ambiguous. Germline CDR1 SGHDN, CDR2 FVKESK. The V and J ends lost 5 bases and 8 bases respectively, with 13 bases between them. This CDR3 comprises 13 residues. This chain's CDR3 is CASSLLPGYTIYF. Here the CDR3 DNA reads TGTGCCAGCAGCTTATTGCCGGGATACACCATATATTTT. Full variable domain (outside the CDR3, taken from reference TRBV14 and TRBJ1-3): EAGVTQFPSHSVIEKGQTVTLRCDPISGHDNLYWYRRVMGKEIKFLLHFVKESKQDESGMPNNRFLAERTGGTYSTLKVQPAELEDSGVYFCASSLLPGYTIYFGEGSWLTVV.

This clonotype turned up a few times. J is TRBJ2-1 and V is TRBV29-1; 8 bases match TRBD2. V lost 1 base to trimming and J lost 4 bases; unmatched junction nucleotides: 9. The germline gives CDR1 SQVTM, CDR2 ANQGSEA. The CDR3 runs 16 residues. CDR3 amino acids: CSVEVGRGRNYNEQFF. The CDR3 DNA follows: TGCAGCGTTGAAGTCGGGAGGGGCCGAAATTACAATGAGCAGTTCTTC.

The sample holds many counts of this clonotype. The rearrangement uses TRBV28 and TRBJ1-2; 7 bases line up with TRBD1. The CDR3 has 17 residues. Germline CDR1 reads MDHEN; CDR2 reads SYDVKM. Trimming at V came to 1 base and at J to 4 bases, leaving 12 bases not matched to a gene. CDR3 DNA: TGTGCCAGCAGTTTATCACCCAGACAGGGTGGCGGCTATGGCTACACCTTC. This encodes CASSLSPRQGGGYGYTF.

Concerning this clonotype itself: A much larger clone sits a single nucleotide away, making a read error possible. The conserved phenylalanine or tryptophan is not found at the CDR3 terminus, so this likely reflects a read error. This sequence joins TRBV10-3 and TRBJ1-5, with D hard to call. This CDR3 is 14 amino acids long. Trimming pared 2 bases from V and 9 bases from J, leaving 14 bases between. Germline V gives CDR1 ENHRY, CDR2 SYGVKD. The CDR3 region has the DNA TGTGCCATCAGTGAGCGGCAGGACCACCTGCCCCAGCATTGT. Protein: CAISERQDHLPQHC.

The table lists this clonotype with a few counts. The J gene is TRBJ2-7, the V gene TRBV29-1; the match to TRBD1 covers 7 bases. The CDR3 consists of 14 residues. Germline CDR1 and CDR2: SQVTM and ANQGSEA. Trimming at V came to 7 bases and at J to 2 bases, leaving 11 bases not matched to a gene. CDR3 DNA sequence: TGCAGCGCCGCCATGGGGCAGGGGGCCTACGAGCAGTACTTC. Translating it yields CSAAMGQGAYEQYF.

CDR3 residues: CASKEGAVIPDQETQYF. As DNA, the CDR3 is TGCGCCAGCAAGGAGGGGGCCGTTATCCCGGATCAAGAGACCCAGTACTTC. The chain uses TRBV5-1 and TRBJ2-5; D may be TRBD1 (7 bases). Germline V gene sequence: CDR1 SGHRS, CDR2 YFSETQ. V was clipped by 6 bases and J by 2 bases, with 23 bases between them. The CDR3 consists of 17 residues.

Ten or more counts support this clonotype. J is TRBJ1-2 and V is TRBV28, with D tentatively TRBD1 (6 bases). Germline loops: CDR1 MDHEN, CDR2 SYDVKM. The CDR3 is 15 amino acids. Trimming took 6 bases from V and 3 from J, leaving 17 bases between them. This CDR3 reads CASRFRGGADYGYTF. As DNA, the CDR3 is TGTGCCAGCAGATTTAGGGGGGGCGCCGACTATGGCTACACCTTC.

The V and J genes are TRBV7-2 and TRBJ2-5; perhaps TRBD1 as D (5 bases). This CDR3 is built from 16 residues. V gave up 1 base and J gave up 2 bases, with 14 bases separating them. Germline values: CDR1 SGHTA, CDR2 FQGNSA. CDR3 coding DNA: TGTGCCAGCAGCTTAGGTGCCAGGGTTGGACAAGAGACCCAGTACTTC. This sequence encodes CASSLGARVGQETQYF.

This clonotype was picked up many times. The chain links TRBV29-1 to TRBJ2-1; TRBD1 or TRBD2 may be the D gene (6 bases each). Trimming removed 6 bases at V and 0 bases at J, with 15 bases between. Germline CDR1 reads SQVTM; CDR2 reads ANQGSEA. The CDR3 sequence is 15 residues long. The CDR3 DNA follows: TGCAGCGTCGGAGGGGGACAACGCTCCTACAATGAGCAGTTCTTC. It yields the protein CSVGGGQRSYNEQFF.

In its sample, this clonotype was seen many times. This rearrangement joins TRBV20-1 to TRBJ2-3; tentatively, D is TRBD2 (5 bases). The V end lost 3 bases, the J end lost 2 bases, and 15 bases lay between the germline ends. From germline, CDR1 is DFQATT and CDR2 SNEGSKA (reference sequence). The CDR3 sequence is 15 residues long. The CDR3, as DNA: TGCAGTGCTAGCGATGGACTTCCTCTCACAGATACGCAGTATTTT. Translated: CSASDGLPLTDTQYF.

J is TRBJ2-7 and V is TRBV15; 9 bases are a match to TRBD2. This CDR3 has 18 residues. CDR1 is LNHNV, CDR2 YYDKDF, per germline (reference sequence). The V and J ends lost 0 bases and 3 bases, in that order; junction bases with no gene match: 12. The DNA for the CDR3 is TGTGCCACCAGCAGAGATAGGTCAAGCGGGAGGAATTTCTACGAGCAGTACTTC. Translated: CATSRDRSSGRNFYEQYF.

A few counts support this clonotype. The chain recombines TRBV20-1 with TRBJ1-5, with 7 bases identical to TRBD1. The J segment lost 5 bases and the V segment lost 5 bases, leaving 6 bases of the junction unmatched. The germline V gene encodes CDR1 DFQATT and CDR2 SNEGSKA (reference sequence). The CDR3 consists of 13 residues. In nucleotides, the CDR3 is TGCAGTGCTGGCCGGGACAGTGATCAGCCCCAGCATTTT. Its translation: CSAGRDSDQPQHF.

The gene calls are TRBV11-3 and TRBJ2-1; TRBD1 matches 11 bases. The germline V gene has CDR1 SGHNT and CDR2 YENEEA. Trimming cost V 4 bases and J 5 bases; bases outside gene matches: 7. The length of the CDR3 is 16 residues. CDR3 region: CASSSPGQGVDNEQFF. In nucleotides, the CDR3 is TGTGCCAGCAGCTCTCCGGGACAGGGGGTTGACAATGAGCAGTTCTTC.

J is TRBJ2-6 and V is TRBV25-1; D is perhaps TRBD2 (7 bases). Looked up from germline, CDR1 is MGHDK and CDR2 is SYGVNS. The CDR3 consists of 18 residues. V was shortened by 3 bases and J by 0 bases, with 15 bases between the two germline ends. In DNA form, the CDR3 reads TGTGCCAGCAGTGAGTTCGGCGGGGGCGGCTCTGGGGCCAACGTCCTGACTTTC. Amino acids: CASSEFGGGGSGANVLTF.

This clonotype was picked up many times. The V gene is TRBV25-1, the J gene TRBJ2-7; 7 bases are shared with TRBD1. Trimming took 6 bases from V and 0 from J; bases not matched to a gene: 8. Germline CDR1 is MGHDK and CDR2 is SYGVNS. The CDR3 is 15 residues long. The CDR3 here is CASRLGGPSSYEQYF. The CDR3 coding sequence is TGTGCCAGCAGGTTAGGGGGCCCTTCCTCCTACGAGCAGTACTTC.

The V call is TRBV29-1, the J call TRBJ1-2; weak D call: TRBD1 (6 bases). The CDR3 is made up of 11 amino acids. Per the germline V gene, CDR1 is SQVTM and CDR2 is ANQGSEA. V was trimmed by 8 bases and J by 8 bases, leaving 15 bases between them. The CDR3 loop reads CSSLGGQGYTF. CDR3 DNA sequence: TGCAGCTCCCTGGGGGGCCAGGGCTACACCTTC.

This clonotype came up many times. V and J are TRBV4-2 and TRBJ2-1; D not certain. The CDR3 has 17 residues. Germline V CDR1 and CDR2: LGHNA, YNFKEQ. Trimming left V 4 bases short and J 0 bases short, with 16 bases between. This chain's CDR3 is CASSLIRNSPSYNEQFF. In DNA, the CDR3 is TGTGCCAGCAGCCTCATACGAAACTCCCCCTCCTACAATGAGCAGTTCTTC.